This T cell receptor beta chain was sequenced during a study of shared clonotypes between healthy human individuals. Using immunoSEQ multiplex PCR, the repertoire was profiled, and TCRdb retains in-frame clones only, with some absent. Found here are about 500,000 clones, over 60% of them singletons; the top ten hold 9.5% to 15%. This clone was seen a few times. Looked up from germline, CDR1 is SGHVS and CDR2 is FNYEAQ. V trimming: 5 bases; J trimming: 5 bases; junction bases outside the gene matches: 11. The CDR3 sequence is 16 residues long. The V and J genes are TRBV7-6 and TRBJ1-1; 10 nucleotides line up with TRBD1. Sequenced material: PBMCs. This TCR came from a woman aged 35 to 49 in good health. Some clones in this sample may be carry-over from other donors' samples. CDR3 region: CASSLVPGQGRTEAFF. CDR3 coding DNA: TGTGCCAGCAGCCTCGTCCCGGGACAGGGGAGGACTGAAGCTTTCTTT.